This T cell receptor (beta chain) came from a study of metastatic and nonmetastatic thyroid tumors. Study background: Repertoires were compared across blood and tumor or nodule tissue from malignant and benign thyroid patients.

This clone was detected a few times. The CDR3 spans 14 residues. Looked up from germline, CDR1 is MNHEY and CDR2 is SVGEGT. Trimming took off 2 bases at V and 1 base at J, with 8 bases between the two ends. TCRdb re-called the PCR reads via MiXCR. The repertoire has about 16,000 clones, about 32% of them found once; the top ten carry around 7%. Treatment of any kind had been given to no patient before thyroid surgery. The source material was tumor tissue. This clonotype originated in a female donor with papillary thyroid cancer or a benign thyroid nodule (not recorded which). Some clones in this sample may be carry-over from other donors' samples. The rearrangement uses TRBV6-2 or TRBV6-3 and TRBJ2-5, with a possible D match to TRBD1 (5 bases). CDR3 DNA sequence: TGTGCCAGCAGTTACGGGGCGGCCCAAGAGACCCAGTACTTC. It specifies CASSYGAAQETQYF.